These 25 T cell receptor beta chains came from one sample sequenced in a study of graft-versus-host responses after intestinal transplantation. TCRdb keeps only in-frame clones here, not all; method: immunoSEQ multiplex PCR. This sample has around 99,000 clones, with roughly 87% found just once. These receptors lack a known antigen. Material: unstimulated CD4+ T cells sorted from spleen or lymph node cells, obtained before transplant. The origin of the receptors is a human donor who was the organ donor for an intestinal transplant.

The rearrangement joins TRBV7-2 to TRBJ2-2; D perhaps matches TRBD1 (5 bases). Per the germline V gene, CDR1 is SGHTA and CDR2 is FQGNSA. This CDR3 is 17 amino acids long. Trimming removed 2 bases at V and 0 bases at J, with 13 bases between. The DNA for the CDR3 is TGTGCCAGCAGCTTAAGGCCCAGGGCTACGAACACCGGGGAGCTGTTTTTT. Translating gives CASSLRPRATNTGELFF. The full variable domain, rest sourced from reference TRBV7-2 and TRBJ2-2, is GAGVSQSPSNKVTEKGKDVELRCDPISGHTALYWYRQSLGQGLEFLIYFQGNSAPDKSGLPSDRFSAERTGGSVSTLTIQRTQQEDSAVYLCASSLRPRATNTGELFFGEGSRLTVL.

This chain connects TRBV12-5 to TRBJ1-3; D gene uncertain. CDR1 and CDR2 (germline): LGHNT, FRNRAP. V lost 1 base and J 0 bases, leaving 7 bases between the germline ends. The CDR3 covers 15 residues. CDR3 DNA: TGTGCTAGTGGTTTGGGGATCTACTCTGGAAACACCATATATTTT. Protein sequence: CASGLGIYSGNTIYF.

The chain links TRBV27 to TRBJ2-1, with 8 positions matching TRBD2. The V gene's germline CDR1 is MNHEY and CDR2 SMNVEV (reference sequence). V lost 5 bases and J lost 9; bases outside the gene matches: 15. CDR3 length: 16 amino acids. CDR3 region: CASSPRGLAGAGEQFF. The CDR3 DNA sequence: TGTGCCAGCAGTCCTCGAGGGCTAGCGGGTGCGGGTGAGCAGTTCTTC.

This chain links TRBV6-5 with TRBJ1-1; D unresolved. V lost 6 bases and J lost 3, with 11 bases in between. Germline V CDR1 and CDR2: MNHEY, SVGAGI. The CDR3 extends over 13 amino acids. The CDR3 sequence is CASSLTVYTEAFF. The DNA for the CDR3 is TGTGCCAGCAGCTTGACTGTGTACACTGAAGCTTTCTTT.

J is TRBJ2-3 and V is TRBV7-2; D not resolved. From germline, CDR1 is SGHTA and CDR2 FQGNSA. The CDR3 loop spans 19 amino acids. V was shortened by 1 base and J by 2 bases, with 22 bases between the two germline ends. CDR3: CASSLVKGHGLVHTDTQYF. In DNA form, the CDR3 reads TGTGCCAGCAGCTTAGTTAAGGGTCATGGGCTAGTGCACACAGATACGCAGTATTTT.

This clone was seen a single time. V gene TRBV5-4 combines with J gene TRBJ2-7, with TRBD1 as a possible D gene (6 bases). The V gene lost 4 bases and the J gene lost 0 bases, with 17 bases spanning the gap. Germline lookup yields CDR1 SGHNT and CDR2 YYREEE (reference sequence). This CDR3 is built from 16 residues. CDR3 sequence reads: CASSTPTGDSSYEQYF. DNA of the CDR3: TGTGCCAGCAGCACCCCGACAGGCGACAGCTCCTACGAGCAGTACTTC.

The chain combines TRBV20-1 with TRBJ2-1; no reliable D call. In germline, CDR1 is DFQATT, CDR2 SNEGSKA (reference sequence). CDR3 length: 11 amino acids. The V gene lost 6 bases and the J gene lost 14 bases, with 17 bases spanning the gap. Here the CDR3 reads CSAIDQRRKFF. Here the CDR3 DNA reads TGCAGTGCGATTGACCAGAGGAGAAAGTTCTTC.

The rearrangement joins TRBV7-8 to TRBJ2-7, with D possibly TRBD2 on 6 matching bases. Trimming stripped 1 base from V and 3 bases from J, with 10 bases between. This CDR3 has 14 residues. Germline CDR1 and CDR2: SGHVS and FQNEAQ. CDR3 in amino acids: CASSLDPGLYEQYF. The CDR3 DNA follows: TGTGCCAGCAGCTTAGACCCGGGACTCTACGAGCAGTACTTC.

The count of this clone is one. The chain links TRBV27 to TRBJ2-7, with 7 bases aligning to TRBD2. Germline V gives CDR1 MNHEY, CDR2 SMNVEV (reference sequence). V dropped 7 bases and J dropped 6; count of bases not matched to a gene: 9. This CDR3 region has 13 residues. The CDR3 region has the DNA TGTGCCAGCATCTCGGGGGGTGTAGGCGAGCAGTACTTC. This translates into CASISGGVGEQYF.

The chain has TRBV9 and TRBJ1-1; TRBD1 might be the D (6 bases). This CDR3 has 15 residues. Germline CDR1 SGDLS, CDR2 YYNGEE. Trimming shortened V by 0 bases and J by 4 bases, and 13 bases separated the two germline ends. CDR3 sequence reads: CASSVDLQGSTEAFF. The CDR3 DNA reads as TGTGCCAGCAGCGTAGATTTACAGGGAAGCACTGAAGCTTTCTTT. Full variable domain (missing parts from reference TRBV9 and TRBJ1-1): DSGVTQTPKHLITATGQRVTLRCSPRSGDLSVYWYQQSLDQGLQFLIQYYNGEERAKGNILERFSAQQFPDLHSELNLSSLELGDSALYFCASSVDLQGSTEAFFGQGTRLTVV.

V gene TRBV7-2 combines with J gene TRBJ2-5; 7 bases align to TRBD1. After removal of 3 bases from V and 7 bases from J, the junction contained 11 bases not matched to a gene. The V gene's germline CDR1 is SGHTA and CDR2 FQGNSA. The CDR3 sequence is 15 residues long. CDR3 loop: CASSFTGAPSSTQYF. Here the CDR3 DNA reads TGTGCCAGCAGCTTCACAGGGGCCCCGTCGTCGACCCAGTACTTC.

The rearrangement links TRBV7-9 to TRBJ2-5; weak D call: TRBD2 (6 bases). The germline gives CDR1 SEHNR, CDR2 FQNEAQ (reference sequence). The CDR3 has 19 residues. Between the trimmed V and J ends, which lost 4 bases and 2 bases, there was a span of 26 bases. CDR3: CASSSYRGRWGVEQETQYF. The CDR3 DNA reads TGTGCCAGCAGCTCCTATAGAGGCCGTTGGGGGGTCGAACAAGAGACCCAGTACTTC.

The chain employs TRBV29-1 and TRBJ2-7; D is possibly TRBD2 (5 bases). Germline values: CDR1 SQVTM, CDR2 ANQGSEA. Deletions cut 7 bases from V and 7 bases from J, with 23 bases between. The length of the CDR3 is 14 residues. The CDR3 sequence is CSASGDRETGEQYF. In DNA form, the CDR3 reads TGCAGCGCTTCTGGGGATAGGGAAACGGGGGAGCAGTACTTC.

The rearrangement joins TRBV6-5 to TRBJ2-1; D possibly corresponds to TRBD1 (6 bases). The CDR3 extends over 15 amino acids. Trimming took 5 bases from V and 0 from J, leaving 11 bases between them. Germline V lookup: CDR1 MNHEY, CDR2 SVGAGI. The CDR3 protein is CASSPGTSSYNEQFF. CDR3 coding DNA: TGTGCCAGCAGTCCCGGGACAAGCTCCTACAATGAGCAGTTCTTC.

The V gene is TRBV18, the J gene TRBJ2-5; D gene ambiguous. Germline CDR1 is KGHSH and CDR2 is LQKENI. This CDR3 region has 11 residues. The germline V and J ends were trimmed by 4 bases and 5 bases, with 5 bases remaining between them. The CDR3 is CASSLLETQYF. The CDR3 nucleotides are TGTGCCAGCTCACTGTTGGAGACCCAGTACTTC.

Turning to this clone: A junction end diverges from the germline sequence, so it may reflect a read error. The chain has TRBV7-9 and TRBJ2-2; tentative D call: TRBD2 (5 bases). The CDR3 loop spans 15 amino acids. Germline V lookup: CDR1 SEHNR, CDR2 FQNEAQ (reference sequence). The CDR3 region is CASSFTRGRHRGAVF. The CDR3 region has the DNA TGTGCCAGCAGCTTTACCAGAGGTCGACACCGGGGAGCTGTTTTT.

This sequence joins TRBV7-3 and TRBJ2-7; TRBD1 might be the D (5 bases). The length of the CDR3 is 13 residues. The V end lost 5 bases, the J end lost 5 bases, and 13 bases lay between the germline ends. Per germline, CDR1 SGHTA and CDR2 FQGTGA. CDR3 bases: TGTGCCAGCAGCCCGTCTGGGGCCCACGAGCAGTACTTC. Residues: CASSPSGAHEQYF. The full variable domain, completed using reference TRBV7-3 and TRBJ2-7, is GAGVSQTPSNKVTEKGKYVELRCDPISGHTALYWYRQSLGQGPEFLIYFQGTGAADDSGLPNDRFFAVRPEGSVSTLKIQRTERGDSAVYLCASSPSGAHEQYFGPGTRLTVT.

The chain uses TRBV15 and TRBJ1-6, with 8 bases identical to TRBD1. The junction had 5 bases not matched to a gene; V was cut back by 1 base and J by 12 bases. The CDR3 runs 14 residues. Germline CDR1 reads LNHNV; CDR2 reads YYDKDF (reference sequence). The CDR3 loop is CATSRGDRSLPLHF. In DNA, the CDR3 is TGTGCCACCAGCAGAGGGGACAGGAGTCTACCCCTCCACTTT.

V gene TRBV14 combines with J gene TRBJ2-5; D remains ambiguous. CDR1 SGHDN and CDR2 FVKESK come from the germline V gene. CDR3 length: 15 residues. The V end lost 0 bases, the J end lost 4 bases, and 12 bases lay between the germline ends. This CDR3 is CASSQDHLTAETQYF. CDR3 DNA sequence: TGTGCCAGCAGCCAAGATCATTTAACCGCAGAGACCCAGTACTTC.

The chain joins TRBV4-2 to TRBJ1-1; 7 nucleotides line up with TRBD1. The V and J ends lost 3 bases and 0 bases, in that order; junction bases with no gene match: 4. The CDR3 extends over 15 amino acids. Looked up from germline, CDR1 is LGHNA and CDR2 is YNFKEQ. CDR3 sequence: CASSQGDRMNTEAFF. DNA for the CDR3: TGTGCCAGCAGCCAGGGGGACAGAATGAACACTGAAGCTTTCTTT.

Worth noting for this clone: Sequence at one end of the junction differs from germline and may be a read error. The chain uses TRBV28 and TRBJ2-2; 8 bases map to TRBD2. The CDR3 loop spans 15 amino acids. Germline V gene data show CDR1 as MDHEN and CDR2 as SYDVKM. CDR3 loop: CGTAGVEAPTGELFF. Here the CDR3 DNA reads TGCGGTACAGCGGGAGTAGAAGCCCCTACCGGGGAGCTGTTTTTT. The whole variable domain, remainder taken from reference TRBV28 and TRBJ2-2, is DVKVTQSSRYLVKRTGEKVFLECVQDMDHENMFWYRQDPGLGLRLIYFSYDVKMKEKGDIPEGYSVSREKKERFSLILESASTNQTSMYLCGTAGVEAPTGELFFGEGSRLTVL.

The rearrangement joins TRBV19 to TRBJ2-3, with 7 nucleotides matching TRBD2. In germline, CDR1 is LNHDA, CDR2 SQIVND (reference sequence). The CDR3 has 14 amino acids. V lost 6 bases to trimming and J lost 1 base; unmatched junction nucleotides: 4. The CDR3: CASRHTSGTDTQYF. For the CDR3, the DNA is TGTGCCAGTAGGCACACTAGCGGCACAGATACGCAGTATTTT.

This sequence joins TRBV9 and TRBJ2-1; 14 bases fit TRBD2. After removal of 0 bases from V and 9 bases from J, the junction contained 5 bases not matched to a gene. Germline-derived CDR1 and CDR2 are SGDLS and YYNGEE. The CDR3 runs 16 residues. CDR3: CASSVVGLAGVSEQFF. The CDR3 DNA sequence: TGTGCCAGCAGCGTAGTGGGACTAGCGGGAGTAAGTGAGCAGTTCTTC.

The genes are TRBV4-2 and TRBJ1-5; no clear D gene. Germline V gene data show CDR1 as LGHNA and CDR2 as YNFKEQ. The CDR3 is 15 amino acids. The germline V and J ends were trimmed by 0 bases and 5 bases, with 11 bases remaining between them. The CDR3 sequence is CASSQDARADQPQHF. The DNA for the CDR3 is TGTGCCAGCAGCCAAGATGCCCGAGCCGATCAGCCCCAGCATTTT.

The count of this clone is one. This sample also contains other DNA sequences that code for the same CDR3. V usage is TRBV5-1 and J usage is TRBJ2-5; no definite D call. Per the germline V gene, CDR1 is SGHRS and CDR2 is YFSETQ. The CDR3 covers 13 residues. V lost 4 bases to trimming and J lost 0 bases, with 7 bases between them. The chain's CDR3 is CASSAEYQETQYF. The CDR3, as DNA: TGCGCCAGCAGCGCCGAGTACCAAGAGACCCAGTACTTC.